This T cell receptor beta chain was captured by sequencing in a study of control samples from healthy donors and cancer patients. Here immunoSEQ multiplex PCR was the method, and the copy in TCRdb shows in-frame clones only, minus some. Here the sample spans around 250,000 clones, over 75% being singletons. The CDR3 length is 13 residues. The germline V gene has CDR1 KGHSH and CDR2 LQKENI. V lost 8 bases, J lost 6 bases, and 17 bases lay in between. The receptor comes from a woman aged 55-69 years with lung cancer. The sequenced sample consisted of PBMCs. The V gene is TRBV18, the J gene TRBJ2-7; the D gene is possibly TRBD2 (6 bases). CDR3 sequence (DNA): TGTGCCAGCCACACCGGGGGAACCGCCGAGCAGTACTTC. It is translated as CASHTGGTAEQYF.